The 17 T cell receptor beta chains reported below all come from one sample, sequenced in a study of blood T cells in healthy people across ages. It was with a sample-barcoded 5' primer and a J-beta primer mix that a second PCR of roughly 7 to 12 cycles was run. TCRdb used MiXCR to reprocess the 5' RACE reads, holding one entry per CDR3 protein. The repertoire holds 550,000 to 750,000 distinct CDR3 sequences, with roughly 21% as singletons. Material for sequencing was blood. These receptors were obtained from an older man in good health.

This chain links TRBV5-8 with TRBJ2-5; D is possibly TRBD2 (7 bases). The CDR3 covers 13 residues. Germline CDR1 SGHTS, CDR2 YDEGEE. The V and J ends lost 4 bases and 7 bases respectively, with 14 bases between them. Here the CDR3 reads CASSIQGGGTQYF. In DNA, the CDR3 is TGTGCCAGCAGCATTCAGGGAGGGGGGACCCAGTACTTC.

This clonotype was counted a few times. This CDR3 reads CASSRQVRGEEQFF. CDR3 DNA: TGTGCCAGCAGCCGCCAGGTAAGGGGAGAGGAGCAGTTCTTC. This chain joins TRBV7-2 and TRBJ2-1; D is possibly TRBD1 or TRBD2 (5 bases each). Germline loops: CDR1 SGHTA, CDR2 FQGNSA. V was cut by 5 bases and J by 10 bases, with 18 bases left in between. This CDR3 comprises 14 residues.

Only a few counts were recorded for this clonotype. This chain uses TRBV29-1 with TRBJ2-2; D is unclear. This CDR3 contains 11 residues. Germline lookup yields CDR1 SQVTM and CDR2 ANQGSEA. V was cut by 5 bases and J by 6 bases, with 7 bases left in between. CDR3 region: CSVQRSGELFF. The DNA of the CDR3 is TGCAGCGTTCAGAGGTCCGGGGAGCTGTTTTTT.

The V call is TRBV6-5, the J call TRBJ2-7; 7 nucleotides match TRBD1. The V segment lost 2 bases and the J segment 2 bases; nucleotides outside the gene matches: 0. Per the germline V gene, CDR1 is MNHEY and CDR2 is SVGAGI. The CDR3 is 13 residues long. DNA of the CDR3: TGTGCCAGCAGTTACACAGGGGCCTACGAGCAGTACTTC. Its translation: CASSYTGAYEQYF.

This clonotype was recorded many times. The chain recombines TRBV5-1 with TRBJ2-2; the D is unclear. CDR3 length equals 13 residues. Germline CDR1 reads SGHRS; CDR2 reads YFSETQ. The ends were cut back, 0 bases at V and 10 bases at J, with 10 bases in the middle. DNA for the CDR3: TGCGCCAGCAGCTTGGGGCTAGTCGAGGAGCTGTTTTTT. The encoded protein is CASSLGLVEELFF. The variable domain in full, with the rest retrieved from reference TRBV5-1 and TRBJ2-2, is KAGVTQTPRYLIKTRGQQVTLSCSPISGHRSVSWYQQTPGQGLQFLFEYFSETQRNKGNFPGRFSGRQFSNSRSEMNVSTLELGDSALYLCASSLGLVEELFFGEGSRLTVL.

V and J are TRBV29-1 and TRBJ2-5; maybe TRBD1 (6 bases). The ends were cut back, 4 bases at V and 6 bases at J, with 33 bases in the middle. The CDR3 has 19 residues. From germline, CDR1 is SQVTM and CDR2 ANQGSEA. The CDR3 loop reads CSVVGVAGTRDTLLQTQYF. In DNA, the CDR3 is TGCAGCGTTGTTGGGGTGGCAGGAACCAGGGACACACTCTTACAGACCCAGTACTTC.

The sample holds many counts of this clonotype. The chain is built from TRBV21-1 and TRBJ1-4. TRBV21-1 is described as a pseudogene. The CDR3 loop spans 15 amino acids. In DNA, the CDR3 is TGTGCCAGCAGCAAAGTGGGCGGGAGAAATGAAAAACTGTTTTTT. It is translated as CASSKVGGRNEKLFF.

The chain has TRBV29-1 and TRBJ2-7; possibly TRBD1 for D (6 bases). Germline CDR1 and CDR2: SQVTM and ANQGSEA. V lost 8 bases, J lost 0 bases, and 14 bases lay in between. This CDR3 contains 13 residues. CDR3 amino acids: CSFRDTASYEQYF. In nucleotides, the CDR3 is TGCAGCTTCCGGGACACGGCCTCCTACGAGCAGTACTTC.

The genes are TRBV20-1 and TRBJ1-1, with no clear D. Trimming took off 1 base at V and 4 bases at J, with 10 bases between the two ends. The CDR3 sequence is 13 residues long. The germline CDR1 and CDR2 sequences are DFQATT and SNEGSKA (reference sequence). The CDR3 DNA reads TGCAGTGCTAGAGTACCCTCGGGCACTGAAGCTTTCTTT. This sequence encodes CSARVPSGTEAFF.

This clonotype showed up just a few times. At one end, the junction sequence differs from germline, possibly due to a read error. The rearrangement uses TRBV25-1 and TRBJ2-3; maybe TRBD1 (5 bases). Looked up from germline, CDR1 is MGHDK and CDR2 is SYGVNS. The CDR3 consists of 16 residues. CDR3 loop: CASSELSLQGADTQSF. DNA of the CDR3: TGTGCCAGCAGTGAATTAAGCCTTCAGGGCGCAGATACGCAGTCTTTT.

This clonotype showed up just a few times. The rearrangement uses TRBV3-1 and TRBJ2-5; D perhaps matches TRBD1 (6 bases). The DNA end is a closer match to TRBJ2-7, so the J assignment may be wrong. This CDR3 is built from 14 residues. Germline V CDR1 and CDR2: LGHDT, YNNKEL (reference sequence). The CDR3 is CASSRGTLPYEQYF. Written as DNA, the CDR3 is TGTGCCAGCAGCCGTGGGACACTCCCCTACGAGCAGTACTTC.

This clonotype was recorded at least ten times. The V and J genes are TRBV2 and TRBJ1-4; tentative D call: TRBD1 (6 bases). The CDR3 contains 15 residues. Germline CDR1 reads SNHLY; CDR2 reads FYNNEI. The ends were cut back, 6 bases at V and 3 bases at J, with 14 bases in the middle. CDR3 nucleotide sequence: TGTGCCAGCAGGGGCCCGGGGGCTTCTAATGAAAAACTGTTTTTT. Protein: CASRGPGASNEKLFF. Combining the CDR3 with reference TRBV2 and TRBJ1-4 gives the whole variable domain EPEVTQTPSHQVTQMGQEVILRCVPISNHLYFYWYRQILGQKVEFLVSFYNNEISEKSEIFDDQFSVERPDGSNFTLKIRSTKLEDSAMYFCASRGPGASNEKLFFGSGTQLSVL.

The chain employs TRBV28 and TRBJ2-1, with 15 bases that match TRBD2. CDR1 is MDHEN and CDR2 is SYDVKM in the germline V gene. The CDR3 runs 19 residues. Trimming took 6 bases from V and 4 from J; bases not matched to a gene: 13. CDR3 sequence: CASSSLVGTSGRFYNEQFF. As DNA, the CDR3 is TGTGCCAGCAGCAGTTTAGTGGGGACTAGCGGGAGGTTTTACAATGAGCAGTTCTTC.

The V call is TRBV2, the J call TRBJ1-2; D is possibly TRBD1 (6 bases). Trimming took off 3 bases at V and 4 bases at J, with 12 bases between the two ends. The CDR3 is 14 residues long. Looked up from germline, CDR1 is SNHLY and CDR2 is FYNNEI. The CDR3 DNA reads as TGTGCCAGCAGTGAGTTAGGGACAAGCTATGGCTACACCTTC. Amino acids: CASSELGTSYGYTF.

This clonotype was seen a few times. This chain uses TRBV6-5 with TRBJ2-6; a possible D gene is TRBD1 (6 bases). The CDR3 spans 15 residues. Germline CDR1 reads MNHEY; CDR2 reads SVGAGI. The V end lost 6 bases, the J end lost 0 bases, and 9 bases lay between the germline ends. Written as DNA, the CDR3 is TGTGCCAGCAGCCAGGGGAACTCTGGGGCCAACGTCCTGACTTTC. Its protein is CASSQGNSGANVLTF.

In its sample, this clonotype was seen many times. This chain connects TRBV28 to TRBJ2-7; TRBD2 matches 11 bases. The junction had 16 bases not matched to a gene; V was cut back by 6 bases and J by 12 bases. The CDR3 has 15 amino acids. The germline CDR1 and CDR2 sequences are MDHEN and SYDVKM. This CDR3 is CASSLTPATSGIGYF. The CDR3 DNA sequence: TGTGCCAGCAGCTTGACCCCCGCGACTAGCGGGATCGGGTACTTC.

This clonotype appeared a few times. This chain links TRBV5-1 with TRBJ1-6, with D hard to call. Germline V gene sequence: CDR1 SGHRS, CDR2 YFSETQ. CDR3 size: 14 residues. V was trimmed by 4 bases and J by 7 bases, leaving 12 bases between them. The CDR3 is CASSKEGGNSPLHF. The CDR3 region has the DNA TGCGCCAGCAGCAAGGAGGGTGGAAATTCACCCCTCCACTTT.